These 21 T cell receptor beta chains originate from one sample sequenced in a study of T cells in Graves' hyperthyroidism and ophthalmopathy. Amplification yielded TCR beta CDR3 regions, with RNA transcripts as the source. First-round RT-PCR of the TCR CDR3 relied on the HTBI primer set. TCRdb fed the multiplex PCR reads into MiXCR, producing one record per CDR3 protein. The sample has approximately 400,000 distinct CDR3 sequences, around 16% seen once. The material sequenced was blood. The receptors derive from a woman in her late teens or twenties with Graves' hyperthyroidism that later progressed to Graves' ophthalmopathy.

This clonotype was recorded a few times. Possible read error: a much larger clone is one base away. The CDR3 region has the DNA TGTGCCAGCAGTGAAGCGCCTCTGAGCGTCCGGGGGACCTACAATGAGCAGTTCTTC. Amino acid sequence: CASSEAPLSVRGTYNEQFF. The V call is TRBV2, the J call TRBJ2-1; maybe TRBD2 (6 bases). This CDR3 spans 19 amino acids. Germline V gene lookup returns CDR1 SNHLY and CDR2 FYNNEI. Between the trimmed V and J ends, which lost 0 bases and 2 bases, there was a span of 20 bases. Together with reference TRBV2 and TRBJ2-1, the CDR3 gives the full variable domain: EPEVTQTPSHQVTQMGQEVILRCVPISNHLYFYWYRQILGQKVEFLVSFYNNEISEKSEIFDDQFSVERPDGSNFTLKIRSTKLEDSAMYFCASSEAPLSVRGTYNEQFFGPGTRLTVL.

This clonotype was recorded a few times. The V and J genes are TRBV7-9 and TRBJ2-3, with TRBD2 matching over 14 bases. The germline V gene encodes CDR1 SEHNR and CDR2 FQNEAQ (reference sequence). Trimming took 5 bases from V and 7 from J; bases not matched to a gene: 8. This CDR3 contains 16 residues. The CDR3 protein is CASSPKTSGGGNTQYF. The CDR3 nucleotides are TGTGCCAGCAGCCCAAAGACTAGCGGGGGGGGCAATACGCAGTATTTT.

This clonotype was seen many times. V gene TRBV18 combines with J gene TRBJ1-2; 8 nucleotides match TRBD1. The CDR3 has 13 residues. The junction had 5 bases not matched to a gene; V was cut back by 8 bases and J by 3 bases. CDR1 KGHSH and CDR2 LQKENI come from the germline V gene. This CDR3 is CASSPGQDYGYTF. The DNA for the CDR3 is TGTGCCAGCAGCCCGGGACAGGACTATGGCTACACCTTC.

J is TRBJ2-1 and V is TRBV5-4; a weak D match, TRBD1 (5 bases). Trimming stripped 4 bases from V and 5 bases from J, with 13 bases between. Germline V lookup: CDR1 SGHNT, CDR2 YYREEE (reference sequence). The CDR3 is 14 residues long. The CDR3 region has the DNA TGTGCCAGCAGCCCCCCCGGACAACACAATGAGCAGTTCTTC. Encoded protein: CASSPPGQHNEQFF.

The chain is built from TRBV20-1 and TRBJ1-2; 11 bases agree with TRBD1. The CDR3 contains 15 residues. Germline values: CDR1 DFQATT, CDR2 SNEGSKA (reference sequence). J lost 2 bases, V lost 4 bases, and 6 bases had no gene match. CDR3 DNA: TGCAGTGCTATTGGGACAGGGGGTAAGAACTATGGCTACACCTTC. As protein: CSAIGTGGKNYGYTF.

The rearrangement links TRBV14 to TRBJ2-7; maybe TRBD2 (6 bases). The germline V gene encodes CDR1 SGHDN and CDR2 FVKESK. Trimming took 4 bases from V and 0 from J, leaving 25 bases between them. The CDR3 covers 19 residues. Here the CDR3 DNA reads TGTGCCAGCAGCCCCTTACCGGGGGTTAAACCAAGGGTCTCCTACGAGCAGTACTTC. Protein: CASSPLPGVKPRVSYEQYF.

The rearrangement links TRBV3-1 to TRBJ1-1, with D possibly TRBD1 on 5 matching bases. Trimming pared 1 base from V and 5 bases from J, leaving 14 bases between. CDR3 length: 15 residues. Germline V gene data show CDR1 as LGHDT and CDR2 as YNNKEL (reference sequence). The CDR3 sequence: CASSQGVRGDTEAFF. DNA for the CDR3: TGTGCCAGCAGCCAAGGGGTCCGGGGGGATACTGAAGCTTTCTTT.

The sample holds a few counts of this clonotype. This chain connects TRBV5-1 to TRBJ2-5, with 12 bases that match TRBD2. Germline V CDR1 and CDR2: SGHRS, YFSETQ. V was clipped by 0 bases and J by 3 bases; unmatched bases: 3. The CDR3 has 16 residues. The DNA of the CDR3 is TGCGCCAGCAGCTTGGGTAGACTAGCGGGAGAAGAGACCCAGTACTTC. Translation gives CASSLGRLAGEETQYF.

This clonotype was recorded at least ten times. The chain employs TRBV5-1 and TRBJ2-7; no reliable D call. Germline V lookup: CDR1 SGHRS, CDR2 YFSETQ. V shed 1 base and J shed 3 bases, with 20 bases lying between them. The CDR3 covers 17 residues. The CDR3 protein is CASSLLPSWSSIYEQYF. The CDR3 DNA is TGCGCCAGCAGCTTGCTGCCAAGCTGGTCCTCTATCTACGAGCAGTACTTC. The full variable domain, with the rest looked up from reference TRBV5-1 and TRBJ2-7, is KAGVTQTPRYLIKTRGQQVTLSCSPISGHRSVSWYQQTPGQGLQFLFEYFSETQRNKGNFPGRFSGRQFSNSRSEMNVSTLELGDSALYLCASSLLPSWSSIYEQYFGPGTRLTVT.

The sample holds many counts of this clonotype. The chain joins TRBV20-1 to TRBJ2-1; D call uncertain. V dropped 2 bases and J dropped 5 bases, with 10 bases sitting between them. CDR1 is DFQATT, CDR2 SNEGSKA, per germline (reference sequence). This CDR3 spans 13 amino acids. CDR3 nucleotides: TGCAGTGCTAGACCGAGGATTCACAATGAGCAGTTCTTC. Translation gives CSARPRIHNEQFF.

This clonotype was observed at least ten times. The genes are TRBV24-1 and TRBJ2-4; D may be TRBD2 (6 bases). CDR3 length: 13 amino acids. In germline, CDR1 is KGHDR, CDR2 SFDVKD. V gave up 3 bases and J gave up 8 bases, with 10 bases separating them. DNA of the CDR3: TGTGCCACCAGTGATCCCCCGGGGGACATTCAGTACTTC. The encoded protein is CATSDPPGDIQYF.

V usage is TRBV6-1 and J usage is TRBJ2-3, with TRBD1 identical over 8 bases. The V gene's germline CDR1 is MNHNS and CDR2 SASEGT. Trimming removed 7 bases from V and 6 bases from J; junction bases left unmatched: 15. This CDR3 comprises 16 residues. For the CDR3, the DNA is TGTGCCAGCACTCCTTGGGGGCGGACAGGGCAGGATACGCAGTATTTT. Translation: CASTPWGRTGQDTQYF.

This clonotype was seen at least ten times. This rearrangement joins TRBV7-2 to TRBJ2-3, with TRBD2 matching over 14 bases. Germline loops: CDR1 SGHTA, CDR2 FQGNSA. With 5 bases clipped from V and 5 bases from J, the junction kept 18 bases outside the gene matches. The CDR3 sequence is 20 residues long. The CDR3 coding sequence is TGTGCCAGCAGCCCCGGGACTAGCGGGAGCCGAGGAGGTCGGCAAGATACGCAGTATTTT. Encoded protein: CASSPGTSGSRGGRQDTQYF.

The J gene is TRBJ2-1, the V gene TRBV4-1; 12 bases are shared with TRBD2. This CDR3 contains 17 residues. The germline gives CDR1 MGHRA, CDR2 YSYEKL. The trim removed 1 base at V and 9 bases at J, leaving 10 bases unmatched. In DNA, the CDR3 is TGCGCCAGCAGCCAAGGGCGGACTAGCGGGGATGGGGGTGAGCAGTTCTTC. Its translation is CASSQGRTSGDGGEQFF.

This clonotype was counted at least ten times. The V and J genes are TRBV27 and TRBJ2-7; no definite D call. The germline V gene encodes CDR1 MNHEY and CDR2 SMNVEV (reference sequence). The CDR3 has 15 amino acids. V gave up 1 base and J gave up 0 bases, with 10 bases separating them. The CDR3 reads CASSLLAGYSYEQYF. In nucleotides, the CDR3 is TGTGCCAGCAGTTTATTGGCAGGATACTCCTACGAGCAGTACTTC.

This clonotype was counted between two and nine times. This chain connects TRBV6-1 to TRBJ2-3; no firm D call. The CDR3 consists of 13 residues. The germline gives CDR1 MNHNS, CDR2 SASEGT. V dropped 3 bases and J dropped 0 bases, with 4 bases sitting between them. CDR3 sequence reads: CASSDTSTDTQYF. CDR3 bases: TGTGCCAGCAGTGACACTAGCACAGATACGCAGTATTTT.

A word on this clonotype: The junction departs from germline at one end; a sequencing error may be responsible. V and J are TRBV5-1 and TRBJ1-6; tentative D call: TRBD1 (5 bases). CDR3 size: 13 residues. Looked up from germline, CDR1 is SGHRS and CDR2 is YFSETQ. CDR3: CAGSSTENSPLHF. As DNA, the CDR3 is TGCGCCGGCAGCTCGACAGAGAATTCACCCCTCCACTTT.

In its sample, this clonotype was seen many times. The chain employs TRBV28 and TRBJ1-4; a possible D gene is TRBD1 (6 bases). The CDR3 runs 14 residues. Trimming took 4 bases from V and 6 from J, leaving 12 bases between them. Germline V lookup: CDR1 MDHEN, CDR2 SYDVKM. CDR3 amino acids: CASSYRDTDEKLFF. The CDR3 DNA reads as TGTGCCAGCAGTTACCGGGACACGGATGAAAAACTGTTTTTT.

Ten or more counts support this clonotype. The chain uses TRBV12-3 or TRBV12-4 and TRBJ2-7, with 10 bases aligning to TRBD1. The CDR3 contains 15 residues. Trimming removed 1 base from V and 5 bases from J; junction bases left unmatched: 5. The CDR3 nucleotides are TGTGCCAGCAGTTTAGAGGGACAGGGGTACCACGAGCAGTACTTC. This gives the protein CASSLEGQGYHEQYF.

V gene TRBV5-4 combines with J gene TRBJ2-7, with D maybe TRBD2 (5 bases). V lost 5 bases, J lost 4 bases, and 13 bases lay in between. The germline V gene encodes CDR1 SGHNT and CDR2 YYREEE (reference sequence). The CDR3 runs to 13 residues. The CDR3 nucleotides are TGTGCCAGCAGTCCCGGCATAGCGTACGAGCAGTACTTC. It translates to CASSPGIAYEQYF.

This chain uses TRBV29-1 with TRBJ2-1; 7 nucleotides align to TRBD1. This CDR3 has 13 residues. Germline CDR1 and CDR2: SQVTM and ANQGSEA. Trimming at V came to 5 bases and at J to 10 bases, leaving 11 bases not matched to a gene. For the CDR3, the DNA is TGCAGCGTTTTCGAGGGGGCGCCTTTCGAGCAGTTCTTC. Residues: CSVFEGAPFEQFF.